This entry lists 19 T cell receptor beta chains sequenced from one sample in a study of T-cell memory formation after mild COVID-19. TCRdb analysed the 5' RACE reads with MiXCR anew, one entry per CDR3 protein. The sample lists about 600,000 distinct CDR3 sequences; less than 25% were seen once. The sample was PBMCs or a T cell subset sorted from them (not recorded which). The receptors stem from an adult woman who had mild COVID-19 (a few samples of this study predate the infection). Cell type and time point are not known.

The CDR3 sequence: CSVVAEEYNEQFF. The CDR3 DNA is TGCAGCGTTGTAGCGGAGGAATACAATGAGCAGTTCTTC. The J gene is TRBJ2-1, the V gene TRBV29-1; maybe TRBD2 (6 bases). The CDR3 is 13 amino acids. The germline V gene has CDR1 SQVTM and CDR2 ANQGSEA. The V and J ends lost 4 bases and 4 bases respectively, with 11 bases between them.

This chain joins TRBV7-7 and TRBJ1-2, with TRBD1 matching over 10 bases. The ends lost 5 bases at V and 2 bases at J; junction bases unmatched: 8. The CDR3 runs 16 residues. CDR1 SSHAT and CDR2 FNYEAQ come from the germline V gene (reference sequence). The DNA of the CDR3 is TGTGCCAGCAGCACCCGGGACAGGGGCAAGAACTATGGCTACACCTTC. It encodes CASSTRDRGKNYGYTF.

This clonotype was observed a handful of times. J is TRBJ1-1 and V is TRBV7-3, with D possibly matching TRBD1 (5 bases). The CDR3 spans 15 residues. CDR1 is SGHTA and CDR2 is FQGTGA in the germline V gene. Between the trimmed V and J ends, which lost 1 base and 1 base, there was a span of 10 bases. This CDR3 reads CASSLMGGANTEAFF. The CDR3 DNA follows: TGTGCCAGCAGCTTAATGGGGGGAGCGAACACTGAAGCTTTCTTT.

The chain joins TRBV7-9 to TRBJ2-7; D remains unclear. The V gene's germline CDR1 is SEHNR and CDR2 FQNEAQ (reference sequence). The CDR3 length is 11 residues. V gave up 7 bases and J gave up 6 bases, with 10 bases separating them. CDR3 DNA: TGTGCCAGCACCACATCTTCCGAGCAGTACTTC. This gives the protein CASTTSSEQYF.

The chain links TRBV12-3 or TRBV12-4 to TRBJ2-3; 7 positions agree with TRBD2. Trimming removed 4 bases from V and 5 bases from J; junction bases left unmatched: 6. The CDR3 has 14 residues. This CDR3 is CASSSAGELDTQYF. CDR3 in DNA: TGTGCCAGCAGTTCCGCGGGGGAATTAGATACGCAGTATTTT.

This clonotype has more than one count but fewer than ten. The V gene is TRBV7-9, the J gene TRBJ1-1, with D perhaps TRBD1 (5 bases). The CDR3 consists of 15 residues. Trimming removed 5 bases at V and 2 bases at J, with 15 bases between. Germline V CDR1 and CDR2: SEHNR, FQNEAQ (reference sequence). CDR3 protein: CASSGGGYRNTEAFF. CDR3 DNA sequence: TGTGCCAGCAGCGGGGGTGGGTACCGCAACACTGAAGCTTTCTTT. Full variable domain (remainder filled in from reference TRBV7-9 and TRBJ1-1): DTGVSQNPRHKITKRGQNVTFRCDPISEHNRLYWYRQTLGQGPEFLTYFQNEAQLEKSRLLSDRFSAERPKGSFSTLEIQRTEQGDSAMYLCASSGGGYRNTEAFFGQGTRLTVV.

This clonotype was observed a handful of times. This chain connects TRBV20-1 to TRBJ2-2, with D uncertain. The CDR3 loop spans 14 amino acids. Trimming removed 2 bases at V and 6 bases at J, with 13 bases between. Germline lookup yields CDR1 DFQATT and CDR2 SNEGSKA (reference sequence). CDR3 in amino acids: CSARKGALAGELFF. Written as DNA, the CDR3 is TGCAGTGCTAGAAAAGGCGCATTAGCCGGGGAGCTGTTTTTT.

The chain uses TRBV20-1 and TRBJ2-2, with 9 bases that match TRBD1. Trimming at V came to 0 bases and at J to 5 bases, leaving 4 bases not matched to a gene. Germline V gene data show CDR1 as DFQATT and CDR2 as SNEGSKA (reference sequence). The CDR3 totals 15 residues. The CDR3, as DNA: TGCAGTGCTAGAGAGACAGGACAGGGGACCGGGGAGCTGTTTTTT. This sequence encodes CSARETGQGTGELFF.

J is TRBJ1-5 and V is TRBV4-1, with 9 bases identical to TRBD1. This CDR3 comprises 16 residues. Per germline, CDR1 MGHRA and CDR2 YSYEKL. J was trimmed by 9 bases and V by 3 bases; bases with no gene match: 12. The CDR3 here is CASSQADRGVGGPQHF. The CDR3 DNA sequence: TGCGCCAGCAGCCAGGCTGACAGGGGGGTGGGAGGGCCCCAGCATTTT.

The rearrangement links TRBV12-3 or TRBV12-4 to TRBJ2-3; D remains ambiguous. With 7 bases removed from V and 2 bases from J, the gap between germline ends came to 19 bases. CDR3 length: 16 residues. The CDR3 loop reads CASTNGPGGYTDTQYF. DNA for the CDR3: TGTGCCAGCACCAACGGCCCGGGCGGATACACAGATACGCAGTATTTT.

This clonotype was seen a few times. The genes are TRBV6-6 and TRBJ2-7; a weak D match, TRBD1 (5 bases). CDR1 MNHNY and CDR2 SVGAGI come from the germline V gene (reference sequence). V was cut by 5 bases and J by 2 bases, with 10 bases left in between. This CDR3 has 13 residues. The CDR3 coding sequence is TGTGCCAGCAGTAAACAGGCCACCTACGAGCAGTACTTC. This gives the protein CASSKQATYEQYF.

This clonotype was observed a single time. This chain uses TRBV23-1 with TRBJ2-7, with TRBD1 as a possible D gene (5 bases). TRBV23-1 is classed as an ORF, of uncertain function. Trimming removed 8 bases from V and 0 bases from J, with 11 bases in between. The CDR3 is made up of 13 amino acids. The CDR3 region has the DNA TGCGCCAGCTACAGGTGCATCTCCTACGAGCAGTACTTC. It encodes CASYRCISYEQYF.

This clonotype was observed at least ten times. The chain links TRBV7-6 to TRBJ2-7, with D possibly matching TRBD2 (6 bases). The CDR3 has 12 residues. Germline assignment: CDR1 SGHVS and CDR2 FNYEAQ. Between the trimmed V and J ends, which lost 4 bases and 7 bases, there was a span of 11 bases. The CDR3 bases are TGTGCCAGCAGCTCCTCCGGGGGTGAGCAGTACTTC. Translated: CASSSSGGEQYF.

The chain couples TRBV7-8 to TRBJ2-3, with TRBD2 matching over 7 bases. The J segment lost 0 bases and the V segment lost 8 bases, leaving 5 bases of the junction unmatched. Germline lookup yields CDR1 SGHVS and CDR2 FQNEAQ. CDR3 length: 14 residues. The CDR3 bases are TGTGCCAGCGAGCGGGGCGATAGCACAGATACGCAGTATTTT. Amino acids: CASERGDSTDTQYF.

This clonotype has a handful of counts. The chain has TRBV7-9 and TRBJ2-5, with 8 nucleotides matching TRBD2. Germline V gene lookup returns CDR1 SEHNR and CDR2 FQNEAQ (reference sequence). This CDR3 has 16 residues. V lost 3 bases to trimming and J lost 5 bases; unmatched junction nucleotides: 11. Here the CDR3 reads CASSLGLAGTAETQYF. DNA for the CDR3: TGTGCCAGCAGCTTGGGTTTAGCGGGAACAGCGGAGACCCAGTACTTC.

This clonotype was seen repeatedly, ten times or more. J is TRBJ1-1 and V is TRBV6-2 or TRBV6-3; D remains ambiguous. There are 13 residues in the CDR3. V was pared by 8 bases and J by 5 bases, with 15 bases between. Germline values: CDR1 MNHEY, CDR2 SVGEGT. In DNA, the CDR3 is TGTGCCAGCTTTAAATTGCGGGTTACTGAAGCTTTCTTT. It codes for CASFKLRVTEAFF.

The chain joins TRBV5-1 to TRBJ2-3; tentatively, D is TRBD1 or TRBD2 (5 bases each). V was cut by 5 bases and J by 0 bases, with 10 bases left in between. The CDR3 runs 14 residues. In germline, CDR1 is SGHRS, CDR2 YFSETQ. CDR3 amino acids: CASRGDPSTDTQYF. CDR3 in DNA: TGCGCCAGCAGAGGGGACCCCAGCACAGATACGCAGTATTTT. Combining the CDR3 with reference TRBV5-1 and TRBJ2-3 gives the whole variable domain KAGVTQTPRYLIKTRGQQVTLSCSPISGHRSVSWYQQTPGQGLQFLFEYFSETQRNKGNFPGRFSGRQFSNSRSEMNVSTLELGDSALYLCASRGDPSTDTQYFGPGTRLTVL.

This chain connects TRBV30 to TRBJ2-1; unclear D gene. This CDR3 is built from 14 residues. Trimming stripped 7 bases from V and 7 bases from J, with 20 bases between. Germline CDR1 is GTSNPN and CDR2 is SVGIG (reference sequence). The CDR3 sequence is CASSEKNGRNEQFF. The CDR3 DNA sequence: TGTGCCTCGTCAGAAAAAAACGGGCGAAATGAGCAGTTCTTC.

This sequence joins TRBV12-3 or TRBV12-4 and TRBJ2-2; no clear D gene. The CDR3 is 13 residues long. V lost 1 base, J lost 5 bases, and 5 bases lay in between. CDR3: CASSLEATGELFF. CDR3 in DNA: TGTGCCAGCAGTTTAGAGGCAACCGGGGAGCTGTTTTTT.